A single sample is the source of the 7 T cell receptor beta chains below, sequenced in a study of tumor-infiltrating lymphocytes in localized non-small cell lung cancer. Produced via immunoSEQ multiplex PCR; TCRdb's table is partial and in-frame only. The table includes roughly 10,000 clones, about 76% detected once. Specimen: uninvolved lung tissue not adjacent to the tumor. The receptors here all came from a human donor with non-small cell lung cancer.

The chain joins TRBV19 to TRBJ2-2; TRBD2 aligns across 7 bases. The CDR3 contains 15 residues. In germline, CDR1 is LNHDA, CDR2 SQIVND (reference sequence). V was clipped by 8 bases and J by 7 bases; unmatched bases: 13. CDR3 in amino acids: CASYQRSGKNGELFF. The CDR3 nucleotides read TGTGCCAGTTACCAAAGGAGCGGGAAGAACGGGGAGCTGTTTTTT.

The chain carries TRBV27 and TRBJ2-5, with 14 bases aligning to TRBD2. CDR3 length: 13 residues. Losses at the gene ends were 6 bases for V and 11 bases for J; bases not matched to a gene: 5. Germline V CDR1 and CDR2: MNHEY, SMNVEV (reference sequence). CDR3 amino acids: CASSGLAGGEQYF. CDR3 bases: TGTGCCAGCAGCGGACTAGCGGGAGGTGAGCAGTACTTC.

This clone is large (0.1 to 1%). The V gene is TRBV18, the J gene TRBJ1-1; D is unresolved. The CDR3 covers 19 residues. Trimming shortened V by 1 base and J by 2 bases, and 23 bases separated the two germline ends. From germline, CDR1 is KGHSH and CDR2 LQKENI. CDR3 bases: TGTGCCAGCTCACCACTTCCTGCAGACATCGGGAGCTCAAACACTGAAGCTTTCTTT. Protein sequence: CASSPLPADIGSSNTEAFF.

This clone appeared a few times. The junction departs from germline at one end; a sequencing error may be responsible. The chain combines TRBV10-3 with TRBJ1-2; no clear D. This CDR3 is built from 13 residues. CDR1 ENHRY and CDR2 SYGVKD come from the germline V gene. In DNA form, the CDR3 reads TGTGCCAGCAGTGACGTCAGTCAGGATGGCTACACCTTC. It yields the protein CASSDVSQDGYTF.

The chain employs TRBV13 and TRBJ2-4; no definite D call. The length of the CDR3 is 14 residues. V was clipped by 5 bases and J by 5 bases, with 13 bases between them. The V gene's germline CDR1 is PRHDT and CDR2 FYEKMQ (reference sequence). Written as DNA, the CDR3 is TGTGCCAGCAGCGTAAGGGCCGCCCAAAACATTCAGTACTTC. Protein product: CASSVRAAQNIQYF. The full variable domain, completed using reference TRBV13 and TRBJ2-4, is AAGVIQSPRHLIKEKRETATLKCYPIPRHDTVYWYQQGPGQDPQFLISFYEKMQSDKGSIPDRFSAQQFSDYHSELNMSSLELGDSALYFCASSVRAAQNIQYFGAGTRLSVL.

The CDR3 sequence is CASSEETGHSNQPQHF. In DNA, the CDR3 is TGTGCCAGCAGCGAGGAGACAGGTCATAGCAATCAGCCCCAGCATTTT. This chain joins TRBV5-4 and TRBJ1-5; D might be TRBD1 (6 bases). Trimming shortened V by 4 bases and J by 0 bases, and 14 bases separated the two germline ends. Per the germline V gene, CDR1 is SGHNT and CDR2 is YYREEE (reference sequence). The CDR3 totals 16 residues.

This rearrangement joins TRBV29-1 to TRBJ2-5; the D gene is possibly TRBD2 (6 bases). Trimming took off 6 bases at V and 5 bases at J, with 16 bases between the two ends. Looked up from germline, CDR1 is SQVTM and CDR2 is ANQGSEA. This CDR3 comprises 13 residues. The CDR3 reads CSVRPSRGETQYF. The CDR3 DNA reads TGCAGCGTCCGGCCCTCACGGGGGGAGACCCAGTACTTC.